The 21 T cell receptor beta chains below come from one sample, sequenced in a study of blood T cell repertoires in COVID-19. Only in-frame clones appear in the TCRdb table, and some are missing; sequencing was by immunoSEQ multiplex PCR. The sample yields some 270,000 clones, around 85% seen once. Specimen: PBMCs or T cells enriched from blood (not recorded which). These receptor sequences come from a woman in her 30s who had recovered from COVID-19.

The genes are TRBV19 and TRBJ2-7; possibly TRBD2 for D (6 bases). The CDR3 is made up of 12 amino acids. Trimming shortened V by 1 base and J by 10 bases, and 11 bases separated the two germline ends. The germline V gene encodes CDR1 LNHDA and CDR2 SQIVND (reference sequence). CDR3 region: CASSIGGEAQYF. The DNA for the CDR3 is TGTGCCAGTAGTATAGGAGGGGAGGCCCAGTACTTC. The whole variable domain, filled in from reference TRBV19 and TRBJ2-7, reads DGGITQSPKYLFRKEGQNVTLSCEQNLNHDAMYWYRQDPGQGLRLIYYSQIVNDFQKGDIAEGYSVSREKKESFPLTVTSAQKNPTAFYLCASSIGGEAQYFGPGTRLTVT.

Here the CDR3 reads CAWSFSANQPQHF. In DNA, the CDR3 is TGTGCCTGGAGTTTCAGTGCAAATCAGCCCCAGCATTTT. The chain carries TRBV30 and TRBJ1-5; D call uncertain. Germline V gene lookup returns CDR1 GTSNPN and CDR2 SVGIG (reference sequence). The V end was cut by 2 bases, the J end by 4 bases, with 9 bases between. This CDR3 spans 13 amino acids.

The rearrangement joins TRBV25-1 to TRBJ2-1; D is unresolved. The V end was cut by 9 bases, the J end by 7 bases, with 7 bases between. This CDR3 region has 10 residues. Germline V lookup: CDR1 MGHDK, CDR2 SYGVNS. The chain's CDR3 is CASYSNEQFF. The CDR3 nucleotides read TGTGCCAGTTACTCAAATGAGCAGTTCTTC.

The chain has TRBV5-1 and TRBJ1-3; 9 bases fit TRBD1. The CDR3 totals 17 residues. Germline values: CDR1 SGHRS, CDR2 YFSETQ. The J segment lost 2 bases and the V segment lost 0 bases, leaving 6 bases of the junction unmatched. The CDR3 coding sequence is TGCGCCAGCAGCTTGGAGGCTAGGGACAGGGCTGGAAACACCATATATTTT. Amino acid sequence: CASSLEARDRAGNTIYF.

The chain couples TRBV7-2 to TRBJ1-2; unclear D gene. CDR1 is SGHTA and CDR2 is FQGNSA in the germline V gene. V was pared by 3 bases and J by 4 bases, with 9 bases between. CDR3 length equals 13 residues. CDR3 protein: CASSFKTGYGYTF. For the CDR3, the DNA is TGTGCCAGCAGCTTTAAGACGGGCTATGGCTACACCTTC.

The J gene is TRBJ1-2, the V gene TRBV3-1 (or the pseudogene TRBV3-2); 7 bases align to TRBD1. The germline V gene has CDR1 LGHDT and CDR2 YNNKEL (reference sequence). The trim removed 4 bases at V and 4 bases at J, leaving 12 bases unmatched. The CDR3 consists of 16 residues. CDR3 loop: CASSRGTVISFYGYTF. In DNA, the CDR3 is TGTGCCAGCAGCCGCGGGACAGTAATTTCCTTCTATGGCTACACCTTC.

V gene TRBV15 combines with J gene TRBJ2-1; 7 nucleotides line up with TRBD1. Unmatched junction bases numbered 4, after V lost 2 bases and J lost 3 bases. The CDR3 has 15 amino acids. The germline V gene encodes CDR1 LNHNV and CDR2 YYDKDF (reference sequence). CDR3 DNA: TGTGCCACCAGCAGAACCGGGACAGACTACAATGAGCAGTTCTTC. It specifies CATSRTGTDYNEQFF.

This chain uses TRBV7-8 with TRBJ2-5, with a tentative D call TRBD1 (5 bases). V lost 3 bases, J lost 3 bases, and 14 bases lay in between. CDR3 length equals 15 residues. The germline CDR1 and CDR2 sequences are SGHVS and FQNEAQ. In DNA, the CDR3 is TGTGCCAGCAGCTTGAGGTATCAGGGTAAAGAGACCCAGTACTTC. Amino acid sequence: CASSLRYQGKETQYF.

The gene calls are TRBV24-1 and TRBJ2-1; D remains unclear. Deletions cut 3 bases from V and 3 bases from J, with 8 bases between. Germline V gene data show CDR1 as KGHDR and CDR2 as SFDVKD. The CDR3 is 14 amino acids. The CDR3 reads CATSDTNSYNEQFF. The CDR3 coding sequence is TGTGCCACCAGTGATACGAACAGCTACAATGAGCAGTTCTTC.

This clone was counted between two and nine times. The gene calls are TRBV5-6 and TRBJ1-1; weak D call: TRBD1 (6 bases). This CDR3 spans 12 amino acids. Trimming took off 2 bases at V and 8 bases at J, with 10 bases between the two ends. Looked up from germline, CDR1 is SGHDT and CDR2 is YYEEEE. This chain's CDR3 is CASSFQGPEAFF. In DNA, the CDR3 is TGTGCCAGCAGCTTTCAGGGGCCCGAAGCTTTCTTT.

The gene calls are TRBV27 and TRBJ1-5; the D is unclear. This CDR3 spans 13 amino acids. Trimming took 3 bases from V and 5 from J, leaving 8 bases between them. The germline V gene encodes CDR1 MNHEY and CDR2 SMNVEV (reference sequence). In DNA, the CDR3 is TGTGCCAGCAGTTTTGGGCTCGATCAGCCCCAGCATTTT. Its protein product is CASSFGLDQPQHF.

This clone was seen once. CDR3 bases: TGTGCCTGGAGCCTAGCGGGGGGTACCGATACGCAGTATTTT. Its translation is CAWSLAGGTDTQYF. This chain links TRBV30 with TRBJ2-3; 11 bases are shared with TRBD2. Germline lookup yields CDR1 GTSNPN and CDR2 SVGIG (reference sequence). This CDR3 comprises 14 residues. With V trimmed by 3 bases and J by 6 bases, 5 bases remained unmatched. Together with reference TRBV30 and TRBJ2-3, the CDR3 gives the full variable domain: SQTIHQWPATLVQPVGSPLSLECTVEGTSNPNLYWYRQAAGRGLQLLFYSVGIGQISSEVPQNLSASRPQDRQFILSSKKLLLSDSGFYLCAWSLAGGTDTQYFGPGTRLTVL.

The chain links TRBV27 to TRBJ2-7; D gene ambiguous. Between the trimmed V and J ends, which lost 5 bases and 0 bases, there was a span of 11 bases. The CDR3 has 14 residues. The germline V gene encodes CDR1 MNHEY and CDR2 SMNVEV (reference sequence). The CDR3 loop reads CASSIRGSSYEQYF. In DNA form, the CDR3 reads TGTGCCAGCAGTATTCGCGGTAGCTCCTACGAGCAGTACTTC.

CDR3 in amino acids: CASTRGGSSYNEQFF. The CDR3 coding sequence is TGTGCCAGTACCCGGGGAGGGAGTTCCTACAATGAGCAGTTCTTC. This rearrangement joins TRBV19 to TRBJ2-1; TRBD2 agrees at 7 bases. The trim removed 7 bases at V and 1 base at J, leaving 7 bases unmatched. CDR1 LNHDA and CDR2 SQIVND come from the germline V gene (reference sequence). CDR3 length: 15 amino acids. The whole variable domain, remainder taken from reference TRBV19 and TRBJ2-1, is DGGITQSPKYLFRKEGQNVTLSCEQNLNHDAMYWYRQDPGQGLRLIYYSQIVNDFQKGDIAEGYSVSREKKESFPLTVTSAQKNPTAFYLCASTRGGSSYNEQFFGPGTRLTVL.

The chain recombines TRBV12-1 with TRBJ1-5; the table assigns TRBD1, which was not confirmed against the DNA. TRBV12-1 is a pseudogene locus. CDR3 length: 19 amino acids. CDR3 in DNA: TGTGCCAGCAGCTTTGGCCCTACCGGGACAGGGGGTTCCGATCAGCCCCAGCATTTT. This translates into CASSFGPTGTGGSDQPQHF.

The chain combines TRBV18 with TRBJ1-5; D might be TRBD1 (6 bases). The CDR3 runs to 15 residues. V was clipped by 0 bases and J by 13 bases, with 19 bases between them. CDR1 KGHSH and CDR2 LQKENI come from the germline V gene. For the CDR3, the DNA is TGTGCCAGCTCACCACCCGGTGATGCCAGGGGCCGTCAGCATTTT. Translated: CASSPPGDARGRQHF.

This clone was seen more than once but under ten times. The chain joins TRBV11-2 to TRBJ2-7; D perhaps matches TRBD2 (5 bases). The V end was cut by 4 bases, the J end by 6 bases, with 13 bases between. The germline V gene has CDR1 SGHAT and CDR2 FQNNGV. CDR3 size: 13 residues. The CDR3 bases are TGTGCCAGCAGCTCTCAGGACTTGTCCGAGCAGTACTTC. Protein product: CASSSQDLSEQYF.

This chain links TRBV9 with TRBJ2-3; 14 bases map to TRBD2. CDR1 is SGDLS, CDR2 YYNGEE, per germline. This CDR3 is built from 19 residues. The V segment lost 0 bases and the J segment 1 base; nucleotides outside the gene matches: 7. CDR3 in amino acids: CASSVVGTSGSSGTDTQYF. The CDR3 DNA reads TGTGCCAGCAGCGTAGTCGGGACTAGCGGGAGCTCCGGCACAGATACGCAGTATTTT.

The chain employs TRBV27 and TRBJ2-5; a possible D gene is TRBD1 (8 bases). V gave up 6 bases and J gave up 5 bases, with 10 bases separating them. Germline values: CDR1 MNHEY, CDR2 SMNVEV (reference sequence). The CDR3 is 12 residues long. The CDR3 here is CASRQGGETQYF. In DNA form, the CDR3 reads TGTGCCAGCAGACAGGGGGGGGAGACCCAGTACTTC.

The gene calls are TRBV10-3 and TRBJ1-4; no reliable D call. V lost 10 bases and J lost 8, with 23 bases in between. This CDR3 spans 15 amino acids. Looked up from germline, CDR1 is ENHRY and CDR2 is SYGVKD. CDR3 DNA sequence: TGTGCCAGTTCCGATGAGGGAGGACTGTTGGAAAAACTGTTTTTT. This codes for CASSDEGGLLEKLFF.

The chain recombines TRBV9 with TRBJ2-3; a possible D gene is TRBD2 (6 bases). Trimming removed 0 bases at V and 4 bases at J, with 15 bases between. Germline V gene lookup returns CDR1 SGDLS and CDR2 YYNGEE. The CDR3 is 16 residues long. The CDR3 here is CASSVGARERADTQYF. The DNA of the CDR3 is TGTGCCAGCAGCGTAGGAGCGCGGGAACGGGCAGATACGCAGTATTTT.